This T cell receptor beta chain was observed in a study of regulatory T cells in long-lasting Graves disease. Study-wide background: Persistent Graves' disease meant over 5 years of antithyroid drugs with positive TSH receptor antibodies.

HTBI primers from iRepertoire and Arm-PCR of CDR3 regions yielded the TCR beta libraries. One entry per CDR3 protein results from TCRdb running MiXCR on the multiplex PCR reads. Of over 350,000 distinct CDR3 sequences in the sample, 20% to 25% were seen once. The sample's time point: persistent/refractory GD, antithyroid drugs over 5 years with positive TRAb. Scientists built the TCR library using RNA that was extracted from PBMCs. CDR1 MNHNS and CDR2 SASEGT come from the germline V gene. With 10 bases removed from V and 7 bases from J, the gap between germline ends came to 23 bases. The CDR3 loop spans 15 amino acids.

This receptor was taken from a female donor with Graves disease. This chain links TRBV6-1 with TRBJ2-4; possible D gene TRBD2, 5 bases. Sequences were derived from peripheral blood mononuclear cells (PBMCs), sampled when the disease was refractory, from a patient treated with antithyroid drugs. In DNA form, the CDR3 reads TGTGCCACAACCTCGTCCGCGCCGCCGGGGAACATTCAGTACTTC. Its protein product is CATTSSAPPGNIQYF.